One and the same sample provided the 13 T cell receptor beta chains below, sequenced in a study of cytomegalovirus exposure and HLA in healthy donors. In the PCR, 60 Vbeta and 13 Jbeta primers were used. Produced via immunoSEQ multiplex PCR; TCRdb's table is partial and in-frame only. This sample's table reports 130,000 or so clones. Material: PBMCs. The receptors were gathered from a woman aged 18-35 years in good health and CMV-seronegative.

The rearrangement links TRBV2 to TRBJ2-7, with 16 bases that match TRBD2. V lost 4 bases to trimming and J lost 11 bases; unmatched junction nucleotides: 2. The CDR3 runs 13 residues. Germline lookup yields CDR1 SNHLY and CDR2 FYNNEI. The CDR3 spells CASSVGLAGGEYV. DNA of the CDR3: TGTGCCAGCAGTGTGGGACTAGCGGGAGGGGAGTACGTC.

The chain couples TRBV5-1 to TRBJ1-6; TRBD1 agrees at 8 bases. The germline V gene has CDR1 SGHRS and CDR2 YFSETQ. Germline trimming cut 3 bases from V and 8 bases from J; bases unmatched to any gene: 10. This CDR3 has 16 amino acids. The CDR3 loop is CASSSMTGDADSPLHF. The CDR3 nucleotides are TGCGCCAGCAGCTCGATGACAGGGGACGCCGATTCACCCCTCCACTTT.

The V call is TRBV7-3, the J call TRBJ2-2; D remains ambiguous. Germline assignment: CDR1 SGHTA and CDR2 FQGTGA. The CDR3 loop spans 16 amino acids. Trimming pared 2 bases from V and 0 bases from J, leaving 10 bases between. CDR3 amino acids: CASSLQWAANTGELFF. As DNA, the CDR3 is TGTGCCAGCAGCTTACAGTGGGCCGCGAACACCGGGGAGCTGTTTTTT.

The chain uses TRBV10-2 and TRBJ2-2; D is ambiguous. V lost 2 bases and J 6 bases, leaving 13 bases between the germline ends. The CDR3 is made up of 15 amino acids. Germline values: CDR1 WSHSY, CDR2 SAAADI. CDR3 loop: CASSEPGRVAGELFF. CDR3 DNA: TGCGCCAGCAGTGAGCCAGGTCGAGTGGCCGGGGAGCTGTTTTTT.

The chain has TRBV13 and TRBJ1-1; TRBD1 might be the D (5 bases). V lost 8 bases to trimming and J lost 5 bases, with 12 bases between them. Germline V lookup: CDR1 PRHDT, CDR2 FYEKMQ (reference sequence). The CDR3 covers 12 residues. The CDR3 nucleotides are TGTGCCAGCTCCCGGGGGTGGACTGAAGCTTTCTTT. As protein: CASSRGWTEAFF.

CDR3 coding DNA: TGTGCCAGCTCACCACAGCCGGGACAGGAGGCTTTCTTT. Its protein product is CASSPQPGQEAFF. V is TRBV18 and J is TRBJ1-1; 8 bases map to TRBD1. This CDR3 comprises 13 residues. Looked up from germline, CDR1 is KGHSH and CDR2 is LQKENI. J lost 11 bases, V lost 1 base, and 6 bases had no gene match.

The V gene is TRBV7-3, the J gene TRBJ1-3; TRBD1 might be the D (6 bases). There are 13 residues in the CDR3. Looked up from germline, CDR1 is SGHTA and CDR2 is FQGTGA. V was shortened by 2 bases and J by 8 bases, with 10 bases between the two germline ends. The CDR3 coding sequence is TGTGCCAGCAGCTTATGGGAGGGGGACACCATATATTTT. Translation gives CASSLWEGDTIYF.

The chain recombines TRBV28 with TRBJ1-4; possibly TRBD1 for D (5 bases). There are 19 residues in the CDR3. V was trimmed by 8 bases and J by 0 bases, leaving 25 bases between them. Germline CDR1 and CDR2: MDHEN and SYDVKM. The CDR3 nucleotides are TGTGCCAGCGGCTTAGCGTTCGACAATGCGGGGGCAACTAATGAAAAACTGTTTTTT. Protein product: CASGLAFDNAGATNEKLFF.

This chain joins TRBV15 and TRBJ2-1, with 13 positions matching TRBD2. CDR1 and CDR2 from the germline V gene are LNHNV and YYDKDF (reference sequence). J was trimmed by 9 bases and V by 0 bases; bases with no gene match: 5. CDR3 length: 16 residues. CDR3 amino acids: CATSREGGLAGAEQFF. DNA for the CDR3: TGTGCCACCAGCAGAGAGGGTGGACTAGCGGGAGCTGAGCAGTTCTTC.

The chain joins TRBV9 to TRBJ2-5; unclear D gene. V was clipped by 0 bases and J by 3 bases, with 6 bases between them. The CDR3 runs 13 residues. From germline, CDR1 is SGDLS and CDR2 YYNGEE. The CDR3: CASSVGLEETQYF. The CDR3 region has the DNA TGTGCCAGCAGCGTAGGGCTAGAAGAGACCCAGTACTTC.

The gene calls are TRBV19 and TRBJ1-3; D is ambiguous. The CDR3 sequence is 15 residues long. The V gene's germline CDR1 is LNHDA and CDR2 SQIVND (reference sequence). Trimming shortened V by 6 bases and J by 3 bases, and 15 bases separated the two germline ends. The CDR3 DNA is TGTGCCAGTAGCACCCTCGACATATTTGGAAACACCATATATTTT. It translates to CASSTLDIFGNTIYF.

The chain is built from TRBV10-1 and TRBJ2-2; 9 bases line up with TRBD1. Germline CDR1 WNHNN, CDR2 SYGVQD (reference sequence). J gave up 4 bases and V 4 bases, and 7 bases lay outside the gene matches. The CDR3 runs to 16 residues. The CDR3 DNA is TGCGCCAGCAGTGCCCACAGGGGGCCTAGCACCGGGGAGCTGTTTTTT. Its translation is CASSAHRGPSTGELFF.

The chain links TRBV5-4 to TRBJ2-7, with TRBD2 as a possible D gene (6 bases). This CDR3 has 13 residues. V was cut by 4 bases and J by 1 base, with 9 bases left in between. Germline CDR1 SGHNT, CDR2 YYREEE (reference sequence). In nucleotides, the CDR3 is TGTGCCAGCAGCGGGGGACTGTCCTACGAGCAGTACTTC. Its translation is CASSGGLSYEQYF. Based on the CDR3 plus reference TRBV5-4 and TRBJ2-7, the full variable domain is ETGVTQSPTHLIKTRGQQVTLRCSSQSGHNTVSWYQQALGQGPQFIFQYYREEENGRGNFPPRFSGLQFPNYSSELNVNALELDDSALYLCASSGGLSYEQYFGPGTRLTVT.